Included here is one TCR beta chain sequence, with context. Its binding antigen is unknown. No base quality values were provided; no much bigger clone lies one nucleotide off. This sample is drawn from a study of T cell responses to AZD1222 COVID-19 vaccine listed by TCRdb under 2021. Regarding the study in general: A total of 233 trial participants underwent TCR sequencing, of whom 207 had received two doses of AZD1222 and roughly 26 had received two doses of the MenACWY control vaccine. Trial participants were enrolled into age subgroups of 18-55, 56-69 and 70-plus years, which contained about 150, 27 and 61 TCR-sequenced participants, respectively. Results the study describes overall, beyond this receptor: After two AZD1222 doses, both the breadth and the depth of spike-specific TCRs were significantly higher than at day 0 and than in MenACWY recipients. Because no samples from the day 14 peak response were available, repertoires could be characterized only after the peak T cell response. The whole spike protein was spanned by vaccine-associated CD4 TCRs, and dominant responses were seen in regions 160-218 and 743-854. The 56-69-year group was small, and its depth increase did not reach significance, likely because of low power. Nearly half of unique spike-specific TCRs reportedly recognized epitopes outside regions mutated in the B.1.351 and B.1.1.7 variants. Conclusions about previously exposed vaccinees are limited because only 6 or 7 AZD1222 recipients were SARS-CoV-2 seropositive at baseline. Most participants were white British and females outnumbered males, and the authors suggested that clonal diversity may have been underestimated.

The CDR3 regions of human TCRbeta chains were analyzed by immunosequencing. On the study's bioinformatics: Repertoire TCRs were matched against a reference library of SARS-CoV-2-specific TCRs generated with the MIRA antigen-specificity platform. Breadth was defined as the fraction of unique TCRs that were SARS-CoV-2-associated. Depth was defined as the fraction of total T cells that were SARS-CoV-2-associated. Using the MIRA data, each spike-specific TCR was mapped to the spike region that the TCR reacts to and placed in a CD4 or CD8 class. Log10-transformed breadth and depth values were compared by one-way ANOVA with Sidak's multiple comparisons tests. TCRdb limited this immuneACCESS table to in-frame rearrangements with V and J called. A share of clones is missing; checked studies link under half to unresolved V genes, and the rest is unexplained. For V, J and clone size, that table is used; D and trimming come from the DNA. Within this sample are about 39,000 clones, with about 88% of them counted one time only. 26% of the sample is in the top ten clones.

The time point label, as the study defines it: about 28 days (+/-7) after the second vaccine dose. In light of the paper, this sample's treatment or condition label describes: meningococcal conjugate vaccine given as trial control. The vaccinee samples were drawn from two UK trials, COV001 and COV002, one of which was a single-blind randomized controlled phase 2/3 trial testing AZD1222 (ChAdOx1 nCoV-19) in healthy adults. For TCRbeta chain sequencing, PBMC samples were collected from trial participants at day 0 and at day 28 after the second dose. The sequence was collected from an adult who received the MenACWY meningococcal vaccine as a control. Sequencing was performed on peripheral blood, taken 28 days after the second dose of the MenACWY control vaccine.

The CDR3 sequence is CASSSRDSENIQYF. The nucleotides read TGTGCCAGCAGCTCCCGGGACAGCGAAAACATTCAGTACTTC. Recombination connected TRBV11-3 to TRBJ2-4; TRBD1 lines up with 7 middle nucleotides. CDR1 and CDR2, looked up from the germline V gene, are SGHNT and YENEEA. Ends trimmed: V by 4 bases, J by 5 bases; bases unmatched to a gene: 5. From cysteine to phenylalanine, the CDR3 is 14 amino acids long. CDR3 DNA only is kept here, 42 bases in frame from base 1.